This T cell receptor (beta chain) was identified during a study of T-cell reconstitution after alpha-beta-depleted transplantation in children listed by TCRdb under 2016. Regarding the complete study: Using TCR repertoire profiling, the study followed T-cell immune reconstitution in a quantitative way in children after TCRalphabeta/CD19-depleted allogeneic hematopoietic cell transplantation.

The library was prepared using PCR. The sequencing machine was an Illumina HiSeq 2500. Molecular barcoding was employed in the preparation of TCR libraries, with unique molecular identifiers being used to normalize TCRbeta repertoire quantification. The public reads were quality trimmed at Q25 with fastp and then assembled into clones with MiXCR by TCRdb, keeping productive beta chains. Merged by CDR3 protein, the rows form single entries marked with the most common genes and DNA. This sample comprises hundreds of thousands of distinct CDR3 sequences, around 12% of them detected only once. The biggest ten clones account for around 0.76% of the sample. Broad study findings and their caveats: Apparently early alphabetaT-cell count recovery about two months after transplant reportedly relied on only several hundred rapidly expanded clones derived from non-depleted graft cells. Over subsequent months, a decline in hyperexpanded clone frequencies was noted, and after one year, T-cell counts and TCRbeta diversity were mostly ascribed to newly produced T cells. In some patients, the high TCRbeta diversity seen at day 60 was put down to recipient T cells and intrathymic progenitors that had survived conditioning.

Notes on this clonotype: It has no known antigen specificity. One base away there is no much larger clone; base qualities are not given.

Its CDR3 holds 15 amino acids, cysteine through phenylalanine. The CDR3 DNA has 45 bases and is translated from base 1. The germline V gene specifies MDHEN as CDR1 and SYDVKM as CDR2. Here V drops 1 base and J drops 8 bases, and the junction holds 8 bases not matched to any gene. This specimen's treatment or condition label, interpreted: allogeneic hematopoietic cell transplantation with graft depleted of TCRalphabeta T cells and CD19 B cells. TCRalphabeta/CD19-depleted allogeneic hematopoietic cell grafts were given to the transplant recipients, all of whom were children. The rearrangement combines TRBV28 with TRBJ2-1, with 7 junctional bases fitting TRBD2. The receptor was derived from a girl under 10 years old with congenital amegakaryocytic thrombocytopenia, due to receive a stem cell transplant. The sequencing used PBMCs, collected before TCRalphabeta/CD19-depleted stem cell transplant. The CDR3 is CASSLSANRGDEQFF. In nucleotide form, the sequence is TGTGCCAGCAGTTTATCGGCCAACCGGGGGGATGAGCAGTTCTTC. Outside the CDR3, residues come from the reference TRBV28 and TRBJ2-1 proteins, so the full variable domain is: DVKVTQSSRYLVKRTGEKVFLECVQDMDHENMFWYRQDPGLGLRLIYFSYDVKMKEKGDIPEGYSVSREKKERFSLILESASTNQTSMYLCASSLSANRGDEQFFGPGTRLTVL.